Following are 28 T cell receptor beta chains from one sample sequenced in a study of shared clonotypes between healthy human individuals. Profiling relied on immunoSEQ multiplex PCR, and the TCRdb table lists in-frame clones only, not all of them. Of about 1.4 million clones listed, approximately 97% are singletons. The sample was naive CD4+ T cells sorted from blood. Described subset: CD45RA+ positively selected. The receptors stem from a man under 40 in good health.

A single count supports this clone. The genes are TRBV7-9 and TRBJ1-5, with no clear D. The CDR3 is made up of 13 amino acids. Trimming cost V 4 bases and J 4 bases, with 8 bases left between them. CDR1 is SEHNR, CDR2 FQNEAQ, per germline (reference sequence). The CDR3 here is CASSYGQNQPQHF. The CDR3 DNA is TGTGCCAGCAGCTATGGGCAGAATCAGCCCCAGCATTTT.

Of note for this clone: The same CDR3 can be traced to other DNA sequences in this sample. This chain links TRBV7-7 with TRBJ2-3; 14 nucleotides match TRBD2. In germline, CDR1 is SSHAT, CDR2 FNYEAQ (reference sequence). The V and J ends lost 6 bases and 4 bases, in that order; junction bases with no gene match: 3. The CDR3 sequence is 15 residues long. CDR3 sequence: CASSPGLAGADTQYF. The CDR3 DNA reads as TGTGCCAGCAGTCCGGGACTAGCGGGAGCAGATACGCAGTATTTT. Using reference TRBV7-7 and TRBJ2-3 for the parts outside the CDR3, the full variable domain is GAGVSQSPRYKVTKRGQDVTLRCDPISSHATLYWYQQALGQGPEFLTYFNYEAQPDKSGLPSDRFSAERPEGSISTLTIQRTEQRDSAMYRCASSPGLAGADTQYFGPGTRLTVL.

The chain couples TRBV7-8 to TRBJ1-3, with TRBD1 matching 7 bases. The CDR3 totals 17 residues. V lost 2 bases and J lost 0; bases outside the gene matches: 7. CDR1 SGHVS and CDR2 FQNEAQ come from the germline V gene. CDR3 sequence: CASSLPTGVGSGNTIYF. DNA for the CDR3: TGTGCCAGCAGCTTACCCACAGGGGTCGGCTCTGGAAACACCATATATTTT.

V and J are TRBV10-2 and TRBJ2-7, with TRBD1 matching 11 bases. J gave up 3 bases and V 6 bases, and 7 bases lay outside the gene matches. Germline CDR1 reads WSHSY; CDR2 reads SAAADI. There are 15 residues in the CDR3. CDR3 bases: TGCGCCAGCAGCCCCGGACAGGGGGCGGACTACGAGCAGTACTTC. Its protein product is CASSPGQGADYEQYF.

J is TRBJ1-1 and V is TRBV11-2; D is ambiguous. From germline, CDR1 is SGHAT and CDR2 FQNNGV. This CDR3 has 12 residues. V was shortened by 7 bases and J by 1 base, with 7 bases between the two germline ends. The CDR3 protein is CASTQQNTEAFF. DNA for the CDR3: TGTGCCAGCACTCAACAGAACACTGAAGCTTTCTTT.

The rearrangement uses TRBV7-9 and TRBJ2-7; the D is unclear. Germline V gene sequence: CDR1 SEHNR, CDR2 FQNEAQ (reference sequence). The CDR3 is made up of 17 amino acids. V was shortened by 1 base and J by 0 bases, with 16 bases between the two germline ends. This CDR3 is CASSLELLVGYSYEQYF. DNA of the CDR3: TGTGCCAGCAGCTTAGAACTTTTAGTCGGCTACTCCTACGAGCAGTACTTC.

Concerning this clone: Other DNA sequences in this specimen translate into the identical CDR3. The CDR3 DNA follows: TGTGCCAGCAGTTTGGCCGGGGTAAACACCGGGGAGCTGTTTTTT. Translated: CASSLAGVNTGELFF. The rearrangement links TRBV28 to TRBJ2-2, with a possible D match to TRBD2 (5 bases). Trimming left V 3 bases short and J 2 bases short, with 10 bases between. The CDR3 is 15 residues long. Per the germline V gene, CDR1 is MDHEN and CDR2 is SYDVKM.

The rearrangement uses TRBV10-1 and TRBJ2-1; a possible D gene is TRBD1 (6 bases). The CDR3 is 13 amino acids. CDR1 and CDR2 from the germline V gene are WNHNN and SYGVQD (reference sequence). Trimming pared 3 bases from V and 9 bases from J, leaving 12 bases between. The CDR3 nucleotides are TGCGCCAGCAGTGAACAGGGTTGGGGTGAGCAGTTCTTC. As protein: CASSEQGWGEQFF.

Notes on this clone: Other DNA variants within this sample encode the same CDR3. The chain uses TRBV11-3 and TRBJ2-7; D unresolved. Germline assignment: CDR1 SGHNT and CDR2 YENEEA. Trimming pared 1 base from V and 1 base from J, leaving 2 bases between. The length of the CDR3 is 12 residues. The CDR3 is CASSLGSYEQYF. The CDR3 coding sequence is TGTGCCAGCAGCTTAGGTTCCTACGAGCAGTACTTC.

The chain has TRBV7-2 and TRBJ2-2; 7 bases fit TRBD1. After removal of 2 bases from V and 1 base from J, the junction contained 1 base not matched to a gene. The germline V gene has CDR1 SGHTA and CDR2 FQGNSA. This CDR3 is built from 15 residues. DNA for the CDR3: TGTGCCAGCAGCTTACGGACAGGGAACACCGGGGAGCTGTTTTTT. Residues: CASSLRTGNTGELFF.

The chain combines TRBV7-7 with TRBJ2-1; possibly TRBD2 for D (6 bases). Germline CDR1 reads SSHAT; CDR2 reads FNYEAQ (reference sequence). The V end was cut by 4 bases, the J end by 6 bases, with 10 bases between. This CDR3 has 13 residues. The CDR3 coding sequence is TGTGCCAGCAGCTCCCCCGGGAGCAATGAGCAGTTCTTC. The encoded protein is CASSSPGSNEQFF. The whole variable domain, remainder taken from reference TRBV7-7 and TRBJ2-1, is GAGVSQSPRYKVTKRGQDVTLRCDPISSHATLYWYQQALGQGPEFLTYFNYEAQPDKSGLPSDRFSAERPEGSISTLTIQRTEQRDSAMYRCASSSPGSNEQFFGPGTRLTVL.

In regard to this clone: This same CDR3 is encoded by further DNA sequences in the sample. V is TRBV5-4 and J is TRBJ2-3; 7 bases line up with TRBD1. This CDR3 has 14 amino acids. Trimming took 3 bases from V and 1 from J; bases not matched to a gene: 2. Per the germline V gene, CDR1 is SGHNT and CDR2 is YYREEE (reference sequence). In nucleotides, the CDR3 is TGTGCCAGCAGCTCCGGACAGGGCACAGATACGCAGTATTTT. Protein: CASSSGQGTDTQYF.

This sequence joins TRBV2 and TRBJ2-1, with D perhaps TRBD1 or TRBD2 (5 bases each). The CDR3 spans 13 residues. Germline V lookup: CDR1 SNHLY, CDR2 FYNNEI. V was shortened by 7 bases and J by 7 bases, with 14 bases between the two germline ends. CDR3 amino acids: CASKTGPSNEQFF. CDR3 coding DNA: TGTGCCAGCAAAACGGGACCTTCGAATGAGCAGTTCTTC. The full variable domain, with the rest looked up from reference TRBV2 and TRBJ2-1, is EPEVTQTPSHQVTQMGQEVILRCVPISNHLYFYWYRQILGQKVEFLVSFYNNEISEKSEIFDDQFSVERPDGSNFTLKIRSTKLEDSAMYFCASKTGPSNEQFFGPGTRLTVL.

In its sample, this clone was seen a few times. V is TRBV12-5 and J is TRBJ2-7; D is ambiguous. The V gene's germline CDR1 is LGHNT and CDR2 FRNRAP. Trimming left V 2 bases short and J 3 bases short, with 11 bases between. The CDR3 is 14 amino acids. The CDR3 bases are TGTGCTAGTGGTTTGAGGCAGGACCACTACGAGCAGTACTTC. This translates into CASGLRQDHYEQYF. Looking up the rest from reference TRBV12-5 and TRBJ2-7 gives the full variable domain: DARVTQTPRHKVTEMGQEVTMRCQPILGHNTVFWYRQTMMQGLELLAYFRNRAPLDDSGMPKDRFSAEMPDATLATLKIQPSEPRDSAVYFCASGLRQDHYEQYFGPGTRLTVT.

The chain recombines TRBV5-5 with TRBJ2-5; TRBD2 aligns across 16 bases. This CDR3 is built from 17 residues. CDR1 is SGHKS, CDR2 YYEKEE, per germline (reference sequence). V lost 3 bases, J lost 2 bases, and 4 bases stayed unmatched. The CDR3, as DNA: TGTGCCAGCAGCTCCGGGACTAGCGGGAGGGGACAAGAGACCCAGTACTTC. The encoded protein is CASSSGTSGRGQETQYF.

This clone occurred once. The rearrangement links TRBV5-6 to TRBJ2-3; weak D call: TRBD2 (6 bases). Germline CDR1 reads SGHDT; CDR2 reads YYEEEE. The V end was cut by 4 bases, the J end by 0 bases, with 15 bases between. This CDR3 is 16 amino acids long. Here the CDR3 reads CASSPRALASTDTQYF. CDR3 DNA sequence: TGTGCCAGCAGCCCCCGGGCTCTAGCGAGCACAGATACGCAGTATTTT.

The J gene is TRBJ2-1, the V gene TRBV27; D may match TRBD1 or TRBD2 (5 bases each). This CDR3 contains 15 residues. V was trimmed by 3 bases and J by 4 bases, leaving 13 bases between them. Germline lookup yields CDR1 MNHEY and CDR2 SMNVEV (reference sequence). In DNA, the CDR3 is TGTGCCAGCAGTTTTCGGGGACGAACGTACAATGAGCAGTTCTTC. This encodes CASSFRGRTYNEQFF.

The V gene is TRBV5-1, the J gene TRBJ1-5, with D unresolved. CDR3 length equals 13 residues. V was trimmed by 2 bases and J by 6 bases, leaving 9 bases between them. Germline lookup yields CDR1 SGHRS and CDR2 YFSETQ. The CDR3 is CASSFLEGQPQHF. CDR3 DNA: TGCGCCAGCAGCTTCCTGGAGGGTCAGCCCCAGCATTTT.

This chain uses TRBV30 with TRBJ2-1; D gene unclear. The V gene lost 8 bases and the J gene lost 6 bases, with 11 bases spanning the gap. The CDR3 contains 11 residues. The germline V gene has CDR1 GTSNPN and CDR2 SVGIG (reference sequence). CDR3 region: CARGRANEQFF. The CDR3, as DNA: TGTGCCAGAGGTAGGGCCAATGAGCAGTTCTTC.

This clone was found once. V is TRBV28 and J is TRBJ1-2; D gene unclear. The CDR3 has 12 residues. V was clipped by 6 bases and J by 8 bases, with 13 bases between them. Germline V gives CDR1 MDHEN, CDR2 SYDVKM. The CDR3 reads CASSPRPPGYTF. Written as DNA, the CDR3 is TGTGCCAGCAGCCCTAGGCCTCCGGGCTACACCTTC.

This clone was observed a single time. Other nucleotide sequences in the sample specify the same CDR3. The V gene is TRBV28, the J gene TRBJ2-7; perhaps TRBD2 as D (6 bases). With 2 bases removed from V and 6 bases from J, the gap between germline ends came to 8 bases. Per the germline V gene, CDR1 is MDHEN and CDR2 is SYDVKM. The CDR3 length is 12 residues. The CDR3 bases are TGTGCCAGCAGTTTAGGGGGAGGCGAGCAGTACTTC. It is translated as CASSLGGGEQYF.

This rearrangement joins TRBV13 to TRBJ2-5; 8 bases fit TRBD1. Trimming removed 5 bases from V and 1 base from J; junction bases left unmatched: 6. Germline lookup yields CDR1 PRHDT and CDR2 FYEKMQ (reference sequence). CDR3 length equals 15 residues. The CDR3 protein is CASSPRQGLQETQYF. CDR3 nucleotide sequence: TGTGCCAGCAGCCCTAGACAGGGGCTCCAAGAGACCCAGTACTTC.

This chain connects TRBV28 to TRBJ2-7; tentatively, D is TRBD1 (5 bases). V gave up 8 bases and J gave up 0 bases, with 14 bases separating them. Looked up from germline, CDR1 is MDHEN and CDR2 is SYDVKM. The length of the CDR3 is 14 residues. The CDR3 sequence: CASQGIPSSYEQYF. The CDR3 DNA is TGTGCCAGCCAGGGAATCCCCAGCTCCTACGAGCAGTACTTC.

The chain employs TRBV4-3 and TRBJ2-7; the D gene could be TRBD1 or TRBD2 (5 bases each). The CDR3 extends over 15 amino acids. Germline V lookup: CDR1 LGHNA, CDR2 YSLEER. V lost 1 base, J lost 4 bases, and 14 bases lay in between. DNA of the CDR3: TGCGCCAGCAGCCAAGTGAGGGGTGCCCCGTACGAGCAGTACTTC. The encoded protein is CASSQVRGAPYEQYF.

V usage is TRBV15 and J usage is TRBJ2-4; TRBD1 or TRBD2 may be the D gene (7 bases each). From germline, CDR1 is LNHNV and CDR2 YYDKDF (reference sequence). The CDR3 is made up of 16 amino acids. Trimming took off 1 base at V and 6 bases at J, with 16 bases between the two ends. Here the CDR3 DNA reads TGTGCCACCAGCAGAGTGGGAGGGGGCGAGAGAAACATTCAGTACTTC. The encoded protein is CATSRVGGGERNIQYF.

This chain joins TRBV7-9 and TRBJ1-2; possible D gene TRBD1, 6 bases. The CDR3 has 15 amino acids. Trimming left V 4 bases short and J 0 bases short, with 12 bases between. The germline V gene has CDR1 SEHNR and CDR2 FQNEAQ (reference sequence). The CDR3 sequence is CASSSQTGSNYGYTF. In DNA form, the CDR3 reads TGTGCCAGCAGCTCACAGACAGGCTCTAACTATGGCTACACCTTC.

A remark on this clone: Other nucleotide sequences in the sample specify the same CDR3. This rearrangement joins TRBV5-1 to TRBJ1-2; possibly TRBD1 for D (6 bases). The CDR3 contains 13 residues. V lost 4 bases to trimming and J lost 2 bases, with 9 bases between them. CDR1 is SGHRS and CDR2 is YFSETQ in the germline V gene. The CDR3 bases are TGCGCCAGCAGCCTCGGACAGAACTATGGCTACACCTTC. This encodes CASSLGQNYGYTF.

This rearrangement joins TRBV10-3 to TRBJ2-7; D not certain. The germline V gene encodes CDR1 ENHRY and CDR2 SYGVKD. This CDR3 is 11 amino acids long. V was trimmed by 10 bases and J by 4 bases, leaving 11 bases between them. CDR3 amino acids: CATAEVYEQYF. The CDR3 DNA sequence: TGTGCCACCGCAGAGGTTTACGAGCAGTACTTC.